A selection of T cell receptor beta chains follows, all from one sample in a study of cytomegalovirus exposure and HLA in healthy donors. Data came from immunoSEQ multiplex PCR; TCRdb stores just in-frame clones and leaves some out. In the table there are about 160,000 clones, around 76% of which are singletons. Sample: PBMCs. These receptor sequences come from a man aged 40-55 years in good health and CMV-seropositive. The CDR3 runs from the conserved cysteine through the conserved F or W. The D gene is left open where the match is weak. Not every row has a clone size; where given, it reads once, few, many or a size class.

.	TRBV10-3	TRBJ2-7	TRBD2	TGTGCCATCAGTGAACTAGCGGGGCTTTCCTTTTTCTCCTACGAGCAGTACTTC	CAISELAGLSFFSYEQYF
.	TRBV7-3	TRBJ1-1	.	TGTGCCAGCAGCTTAAACGGGAACACTGAAGCTTTCTTT	CASSLNGNTEAFF
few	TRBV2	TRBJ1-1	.	TGTGCCAACGCGCGGGCAAACACTGAAGCTTTCTTT	CANARANTEAFF
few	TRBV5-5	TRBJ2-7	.	TGTGCCAGCAGCTTGGGCCCCACTGATTTCTCCTACGAGCAGTACTTC	CASSLGPTDFSYEQYF
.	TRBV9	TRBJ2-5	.	TGTGCCAGCAGCGCCACAGGGAATCGCGAGACCCAGTACTTC	CASSATGNRETQYF
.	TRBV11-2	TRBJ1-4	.	TGTGCCAGCAGCTTAGACCAGATTGCAACTAATGAAAAACTGTTTTTT	CASSLDQIATNEKLFF
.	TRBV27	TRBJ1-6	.	TGTGCCAGCAGTTTATCGTGGAGGAGGAATTCACCCCTCCACTTT	CASSLSWRRNSPLHF
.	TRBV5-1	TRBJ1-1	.	TGCGCCAGCAGCCAGGGCCCTACGACTGAAGCTTTCTTT	CASSQGPTTEAFF
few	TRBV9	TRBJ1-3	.	TGTGCCAGCAGCGCTCAACTCCACAGGGAGTCCGGAAGCACCATATATTTT	CASSAQLHRESGSTIYF
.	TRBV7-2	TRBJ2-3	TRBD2	TGTGCCAGCAGTCCTAGCGGGGGGATGAATACGCAGTATTTT	CASSPSGGMNTQYF
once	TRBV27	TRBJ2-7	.	TGTGCCAGCAGCGAAGTAAGGGGCAGGAACGAGCAGTACTTC	CASSEVRGRNEQYF
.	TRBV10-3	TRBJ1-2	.	TGTGCCATCGCAGTACTGAGAGGCCTTAACTATGGCTACACCTTC	CAIAVLRGLNYGYTF
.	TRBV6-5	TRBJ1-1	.	TGTGCCAGCAGTCCCCTCCGGGATGGGAACACTGAAGCTTTCTTT	CASSPLRDGNTEAFF
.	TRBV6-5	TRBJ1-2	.	TGTGCCAGCAGTTACACAGGTGACTATGGCTACACCTTC	CASSYTGDYGYTF
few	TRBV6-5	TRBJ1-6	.	TGTGCCAGCAGTTACATCCGGGGAATCTATAATTCACCCCTCCACTTT	CASSYIRGIYNSPLHF
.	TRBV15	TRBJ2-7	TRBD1	TGTGCCACCAGCAGAGGCCGACCCGGGACAGCGACGATGCAGTACTTC	CATSRGRPGTATMQYF
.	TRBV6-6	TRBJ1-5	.	TGTGCCAGCAGTCCCCCGAGTGGGGGGGGAGGGCAGCCCCAGCATTTT	CASSPPSGGGGQPQHF
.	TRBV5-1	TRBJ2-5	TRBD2	TGCGCCAGCAGCCCGTGGACTAGCGGGGGGCTCCAAGAGACCCAGTACTTC	CASSPWTSGGLQETQYF
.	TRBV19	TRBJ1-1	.	TGTGCCAGTAGTATAGAGAACGGAGAGAAAGCTTTCTTT	CASSIENGEKAFF
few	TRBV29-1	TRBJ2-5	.	TGCAGCGTTGCAGAACAGGGGAGGACGCAGACCCAGTACTTC	CSVAEQGRTQTQYF
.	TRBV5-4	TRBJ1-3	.	TGTGCCAGCAGCCGCGGACTAGAAGGAAACACCATATATTTT	CASSRGLEGNTIYF
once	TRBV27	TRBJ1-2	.	TGTGCCAGCAGTGGTCATGACAGGTTGAACTATGGCTACACCTTC	CASSGHDRLNYGYTF
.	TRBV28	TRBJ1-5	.	TGTGCCAGCAGTTTACCGGGGCCAGGGGCGCCCCAGCATTTT	CASSLPGPGAPQHF
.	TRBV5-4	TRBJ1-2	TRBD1	TGTGCCAGCACCAAGGGACAGTTCTATGGCTACACCTTC	CASTKGQFYGYTF
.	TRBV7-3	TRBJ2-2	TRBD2	TGTGCCAGCAGCTTAAATGGGGGGGTCGTCGGGGAGCTGTTTTTT	CASSLNGGVVGELFF
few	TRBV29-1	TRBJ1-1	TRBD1	TGCAGCGTTGAAGTATGGGACAGGGATCAGGGTGAAGCTTTCTTT	CSVEVWDRDQGEAFF
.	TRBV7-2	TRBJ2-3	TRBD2	TGTGCCAGCAGCTTAATAGCGGGGGCAGATACGCAGTATTTT	CASSLIAGADTQYF
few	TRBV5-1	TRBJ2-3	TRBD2	TGCGCCAGCAGCCCGGGACTATCCGTGGGGGATACGCAGTATTTT	CASSPGLSVGDTQYF
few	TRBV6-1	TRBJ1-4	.	TGTGCCAGCAGTCCCCAGGAAAAACTGTTTTTT	CASSPQEKLFF
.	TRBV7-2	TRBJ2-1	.	TGTGCCAGCACCGTGGAGGTTAACTACAATGAGCAGTTCTTC	CASTVEVNYNEQFF
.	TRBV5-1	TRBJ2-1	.	TGCGCCAGCAGCTTGTCGACAGCCGACAATGAGCAGTTCTTC	CASSLSTADNEQFF
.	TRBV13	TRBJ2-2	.	TGTGCCAGCAGCTTGGCGGGGGGGGAGCTGTTTTTT	CASSLAGGELFF
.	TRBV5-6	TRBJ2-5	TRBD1	TGTGCCAGCAGCAGGGACAGGGGGCCGAGAGAGACCCAGTACTTC	CASSRDRGPRETQYF
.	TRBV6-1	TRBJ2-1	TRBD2	TGTGCCAGCAGTGCCAGCGGGGGGAGGAATGAGCAGTTCTTC	CASSASGGRNEQFF
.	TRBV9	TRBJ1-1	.	TGTGCCAGCAGCGCGACACCGAACACTGAAGCTTTCTTT	CASSATPNTEAFF
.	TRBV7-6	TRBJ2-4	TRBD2	TGTGCCAGCAGCCCGCTAGCGGGGGGAGTACTAGCCAAAAACATTCAGTACTTC	CASSPLAGGVLAKNIQYF
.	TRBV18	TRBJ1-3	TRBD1	TGTGCCAGCTCACCGGTTGGTATAAGGGGACAGCGATACTCTGGAAACACCATATATTTT	CASSPVGIRGQRYSGNTIYF
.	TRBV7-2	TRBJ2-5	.	TGTGCCAGCAGCTTAAGTCGGGGACACGGGGAGACCCAGTACTTC	CASSLSRGHGETQYF
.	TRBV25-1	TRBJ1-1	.	TGTGCCAGCAGTGGAGCGGGGAACACTGAAGCTTTCTTT	CASSGAGNTEAFF
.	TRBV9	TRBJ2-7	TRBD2	TGTGCCAGCTCCAAACGGGAGGGTAGCCACGAGCAGTACTTC	CASSKREGSHEQYF
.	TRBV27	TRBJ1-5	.	TGTGCCAGCAGTCCCGGGACAAGAAATCAGCCCCAGCATTTT	CASSPGTRNQPQHF
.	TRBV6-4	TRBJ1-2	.	TGTGCCAGCAGCCCAGGTATAGGAGGCTACACCTTC	CASSPGIGGYTF
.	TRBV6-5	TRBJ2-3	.	TGTGCCAGCAACTCAGGGGGCACAGATACGCAGTATTTT	CASNSGGTDTQYF
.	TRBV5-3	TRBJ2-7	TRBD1	TGTGCCAGAAGCGCCGGACAGGGGGGGCCCTACGAGCAGTACTTC	CARSAGQGGPYEQYF
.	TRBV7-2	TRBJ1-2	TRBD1	TGTGCCAGCAGCTCGCTAAGGGACAGAGCTATGCTTAACTATGGCTACACCTTC	CASSSLRDRAMLNYGYTF
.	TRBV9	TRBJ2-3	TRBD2	TGTGCCAGCAGCGTAGCGGGGGGACTAGCGGGCACAGATACGCAGTATTTT	CASSVAGGLAGTDTQYF